This T cell receptor (beta chain) appears in the sequencing data of a study of cytomegalovirus exposure and HLA in healthy donors. The study ran its PCR with 60 Vbeta and 13 Jbeta primers. Assay: immunoSEQ multiplex PCR; the TCRdb copy retains only in-frame clones and omits some. The sample consists of about 200,000 clones, around 85% of them appearing once. With regard to this clone: Antigen: not known.

Study outcomes and limitations: According to a later analysis, most TCR beta chains associated with CMV appeared HLA-restricted.

Germline V gene sequence: CDR1 SEHNR, CDR2 FQNEAQ (reference sequence). The junction had 7 bases not matched to a gene; V was cut back by 5 bases and J by 11 bases. CDR3 length: 12 amino acids. Every donor was a healthy person donating bone marrow. This rearrangement joins TRBV7-9 to TRBJ1-1, with 8 bases that match TRBD1. The clonotype was recovered from a woman aged 50 to 60 in good health and CMV-seronegative. The sequencing sample was made of PBMCs. The CDR3 nucleotides read TGTGCCAGCAGCAACCCAGGGGGCTTGGCTTTCTTT. Its protein product is CASSNPGGLAFF.